This TCR beta chain is from a study of liver allograft versus peripheral blood T cells. As for the study in general: Within transplanted livers, the T cell receptor repertoires were examined and compared against the repertoires present in the peripheral blood of liver transplant recipients. Study results and caveats: Liver allograft repertoires of T cell receptors reportedly diverged from peripheral blood repertoires.

This clonotype counts as medium-sized. Its specificity is unknown. TCRdb reanalysed the reads using MiXCR and keeps one entry per CDR3 protein. The table records over 600 distinct CDR3 sequences, around 17% of them present only once. The V gene's germline CDR1 is LNHDA and CDR2 SQIVND (reference sequence). The CDR3 length is 14 residues. V was pared by 7 bases and J by 5 bases, with 15 bases between. The origin of this receptor is a human patient who had a liver transplant. A subset of T cells may come from the graft donor. The chain links TRBV19 to TRBJ1-5; perhaps TRBD1 as D (6 bases). The CDR3 DNA is TGTGCCAGTACCCTGGGGGGCCGAGATCAGCCCCAGCATTTT. It codes for CASTLGGRDQPQHF.